This entry lists 14 T cell receptor beta chains sequenced from one sample in a study of blood T cell repertoires in COVID-19 (dated by TCRdb to about 2020). Library preparation was by the immunoSEQ multiplex PCR assay. Entries here come from immuneACCESS through TCRdb and include only in-frame sequences with V and J called. Some clones fail to appear in such tables; in the studies checked, an unresolved V gene covers under half of the shortfall, and the cause of the remainder is unknown. The sample table contains approximately 83,000 clones; only one count was recorded for 60% to 85% of them. The ten largest clones take up approximately 9.3% of the sample. The sample was peripheral blood. The receptor set was obtained from a woman older than 75 with acute or convalescent COVID-19.

The chain uses TRBV5-8 and TRBJ1-2; maybe TRBD1 (6 bases). Germline assignment: CDR1 SGHTS and CDR2 YDEGEE. V shed 4 bases and J shed 2 bases, with 9 bases lying between them. There are 13 residues in the CDR3. The CDR3 DNA follows: TGTGCCAGCAGCCGTACAGGGAACTATGGCTACACCTTC. This gives the protein CASSRTGNYGYTF. The complete variable domain, with remaining parts taken from reference TRBV5-8 and TRBJ1-2, reads EAGVTQSPTHLIKTRGQQATLRCSPISGHTSVYWYQQALGLGLQFLLWYDEGEERNRGNFPPRFSGRQFPNYSSELNVNALELEDSALYLCASSRTGNYGYTFGSGTRLTVV.

The chain joins TRBV5-1 to TRBJ2-2, with TRBD2 as a possible D gene (6 bases). The CDR3 sequence is 13 residues long. CDR1 is SGHRS and CDR2 is YFSETQ in the germline V gene. V was clipped by 4 bases and J by 5 bases, with 9 bases between them. The CDR3 reads CASSQGTTGELFF. The CDR3, as DNA: TGCGCCAGCAGCCAAGGGACTACCGGGGAGCTGTTTTTT.

This chain connects TRBV6-1 to TRBJ2-1; the match to TRBD2 covers 8 bases. Germline assignment: CDR1 MNHNS and CDR2 SASEGT. The CDR3 runs to 16 residues. Trimming took 1 base from V and 3 from J; bases not matched to a gene: 5. The CDR3 sequence: CASSEDLAGLYNEQFF. The CDR3 nucleotides read TGTGCCAGCAGTGAAGACCTAGCGGGCCTCTACAATGAGCAGTTCTTC.

The chain employs TRBV7-3 and TRBJ2-7; D might be TRBD1 (6 bases). V was trimmed by 5 bases and J by 0 bases, leaving 11 bases between them. The CDR3 extends over 14 amino acids. CDR1 is SGHTA and CDR2 is FQGTGA in the germline V gene. CDR3 loop: CASSPGQSSYEQYF. The CDR3 region has the DNA TGTGCCAGCAGCCCCGGACAGAGCTCCTACGAGCAGTACTTC. Full variable domain (outside the CDR3, taken from reference TRBV7-3 and TRBJ2-7): GAGVSQTPSNKVTEKGKYVELRCDPISGHTALYWYRQSLGQGPEFLIYFQGTGAADDSGLPNDRFFAVRPEGSVSTLKIQRTERGDSAVYLCASSPGQSSYEQYFGPGTRLTVT.

The chain combines TRBV11-2 with TRBJ1-2; 7 nucleotides match TRBD1. V trimming: 4 bases; J trimming: 3 bases; junction bases outside the gene matches: 11. CDR1 is SGHAT, CDR2 FQNNGV, per germline. The CDR3 is 16 amino acids. CDR3 sequence reads: CASSSTLGGQDYGYTF. In DNA, the CDR3 is TGTGCCAGCAGCTCTACCCTAGGGGGCCAGGACTATGGCTACACCTTC.

This clone was found once. The chain joins TRBV7-2 to TRBJ1-4, with D possibly being TRBD1 (5 bases). Deletions cut 2 bases from V and 0 bases from J, with 10 bases between. The CDR3 covers 16 residues. CDR1 is SGHTA, CDR2 FQGNSA, per germline. This chain's CDR3 is CASSLNRGATNEKLFF. The CDR3, as DNA: TGTGCCAGCAGCTTAAATCGGGGGGCAACTAATGAAAAACTGTTTTTT.

The chain employs TRBV24-1 and TRBJ1-1; unclear D gene. Germline CDR1 reads KGHDR; CDR2 reads SFDVKD. This CDR3 is 13 amino acids long. Trimming took off 8 bases at V and 0 bases at J, with 9 bases between the two ends. The CDR3 nucleotides read TGTGCCACCAATAAGAGAATGAACACTGAAGCTTTCTTT. This codes for CATNKRMNTEAFF.

V gene TRBV28 combines with J gene TRBJ1-2; D may be TRBD1 (5 bases). The CDR3 runs to 12 residues. CDR1 is MDHEN and CDR2 is SYDVKM in the germline V gene. The V end lost 7 bases, the J end lost 5 bases, and 11 bases lay between the germline ends. The CDR3 protein is CASTQSGYGYTF. In nucleotides, the CDR3 is TGTGCCAGCACTCAATCAGGGTATGGCTACACCTTC.

The gene calls are TRBV15 and TRBJ2-7; D possibly corresponds to TRBD2 (5 bases). The V end lost 0 bases, the J end lost 7 bases, and 7 bases lay between the germline ends. This CDR3 spans 12 amino acids. Germline V gene sequence: CDR1 LNHNV, CDR2 YYDKDF (reference sequence). DNA of the CDR3: TGTGCCACCAGCAGAGATAAGCGGGAGCAGTACTTC. This codes for CATSRDKREQYF. Variable domain in full (rest from reference TRBV15 and TRBJ2-7): DAMVIQNPRYQVTQFGKPVTLSCSQTLNHNVMYWYQQKSSQAPKLLFHYYDKDFNNEADTPDNFQSRRPNTSFCFLDIRSPGLGDTAMYLCATSRDKREQYFGPGTRLTVT.

The chain uses TRBV5-1 and TRBJ2-3; D is possibly TRBD1 (5 bases). The ends were cut back, 0 bases at V and 2 bases at J, with 7 bases in the middle. CDR1 is SGHRS, CDR2 YFSETQ, per germline. The CDR3 is 14 amino acids. DNA for the CDR3: TGCGCCAGCAGCTTGGGACAGACCACAGATACGCAGTATTTT. Amino acids: CASSLGQTTDTQYF.

This clone has just a few counts. A junction boundary mismatches the germline segment, possibly from a read error. This chain links TRBV7-2 with TRBJ1-2; TRBD1 matches at 8 bases. Germline V gene lookup returns CDR1 SGHTA and CDR2 FQGNSA. The CDR3 has 15 residues. The CDR3, as DNA: TGTGCCAGCAGCCTCAGCACCGGGACAGGCAATGGGTACACCTTC. Its protein product is CASSLSTGTGNGYTF.

The chain couples TRBV11-2 to TRBJ2-7; the match to TRBD1 covers 10 bases. In germline, CDR1 is SGHAT, CDR2 FQNNGV. This CDR3 has 14 amino acids. The ends lost 5 bases at V and 2 bases at J; junction bases unmatched: 3. The CDR3 spells CASSTGQGAYEQYF. The DNA of the CDR3 is TGTGCCAGCAGCACCGGACAGGGGGCCTACGAGCAGTACTTC.

This clone has just a few counts. This sequence joins TRBV9 and TRBJ1-4, with D possibly TRBD1 on 6 matching bases. Germline CDR1 reads SGDLS; CDR2 reads YYNGEE. The CDR3 runs to 14 residues. V lost 4 bases, J lost 4 bases, and 11 bases lay in between. In DNA form, the CDR3 reads TGTGCCAGCAGCTGGGGGCTGGGTAATGAAAAACTGTTTTTT. The encoded protein is CASSWGLGNEKLFF.

The chain uses TRBV5-1 and TRBJ2-1; the match to TRBD1 covers 10 bases. The CDR3 covers 15 residues. Trimming removed 2 bases from V and 9 bases from J; junction bases left unmatched: 8. Germline V gives CDR1 SGHRS, CDR2 YFSETQ. The CDR3 region has the DNA TGCGCCAGCAGCTTTCCGGGACAGGGGATGGGTGAGCAGTTCTTC. Amino acids: CASSFPGQGMGEQFF.